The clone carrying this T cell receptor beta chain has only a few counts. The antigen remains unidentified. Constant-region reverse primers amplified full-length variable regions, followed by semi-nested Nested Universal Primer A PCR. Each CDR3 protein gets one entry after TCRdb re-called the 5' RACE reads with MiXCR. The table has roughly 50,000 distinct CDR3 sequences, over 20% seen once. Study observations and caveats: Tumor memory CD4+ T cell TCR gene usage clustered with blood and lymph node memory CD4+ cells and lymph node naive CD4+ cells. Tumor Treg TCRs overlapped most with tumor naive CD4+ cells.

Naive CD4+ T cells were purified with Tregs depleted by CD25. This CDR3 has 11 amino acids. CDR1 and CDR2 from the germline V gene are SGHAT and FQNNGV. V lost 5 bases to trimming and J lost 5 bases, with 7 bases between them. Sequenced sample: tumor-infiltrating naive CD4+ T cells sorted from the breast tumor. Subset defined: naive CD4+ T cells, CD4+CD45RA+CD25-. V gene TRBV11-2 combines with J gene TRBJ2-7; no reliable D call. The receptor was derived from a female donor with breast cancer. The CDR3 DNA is TGTGCCAGCAGCGAGATCGACGAGCAGTACTTC. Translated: CASSEIDEQYF. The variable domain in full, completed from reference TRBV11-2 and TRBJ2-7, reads EAGVAQSPRYKIIEKRQSVAFWCNPISGHATLYWYQQILGQGPKLLIQFQNNGVVDDSQLPKDRFSAERLKGVDSTLKIQPAKLEDSAVYLCASSEIDEQYFGPGTRLTVT.